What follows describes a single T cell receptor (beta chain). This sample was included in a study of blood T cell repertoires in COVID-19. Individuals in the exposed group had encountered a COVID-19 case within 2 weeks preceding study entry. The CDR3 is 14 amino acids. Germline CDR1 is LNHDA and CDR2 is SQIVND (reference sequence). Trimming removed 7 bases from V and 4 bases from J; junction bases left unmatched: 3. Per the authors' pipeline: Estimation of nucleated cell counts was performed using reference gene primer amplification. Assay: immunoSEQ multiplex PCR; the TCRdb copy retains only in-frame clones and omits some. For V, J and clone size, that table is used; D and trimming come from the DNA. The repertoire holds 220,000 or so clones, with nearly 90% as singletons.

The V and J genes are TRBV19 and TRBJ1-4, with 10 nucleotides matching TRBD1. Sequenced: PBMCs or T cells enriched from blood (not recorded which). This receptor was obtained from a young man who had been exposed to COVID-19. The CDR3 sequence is CASKTGGYNEKLFF. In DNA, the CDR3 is TGTGCCAGTAAGACAGGGGGCTATAATGAAAAACTGTTTTTT.